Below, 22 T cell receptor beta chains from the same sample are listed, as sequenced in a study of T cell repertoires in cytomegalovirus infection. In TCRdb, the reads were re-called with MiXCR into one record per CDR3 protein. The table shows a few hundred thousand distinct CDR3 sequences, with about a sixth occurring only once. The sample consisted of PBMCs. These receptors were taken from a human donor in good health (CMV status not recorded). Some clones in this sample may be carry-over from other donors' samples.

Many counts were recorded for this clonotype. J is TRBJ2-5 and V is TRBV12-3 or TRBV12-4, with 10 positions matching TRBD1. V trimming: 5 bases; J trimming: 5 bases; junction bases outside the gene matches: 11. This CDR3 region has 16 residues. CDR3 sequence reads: CASSRFAGTGVETQYF. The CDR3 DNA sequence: TGTGCCAGCAGTCGATTCGCAGGGACAGGGGTTGAGACCCAGTACTTC.

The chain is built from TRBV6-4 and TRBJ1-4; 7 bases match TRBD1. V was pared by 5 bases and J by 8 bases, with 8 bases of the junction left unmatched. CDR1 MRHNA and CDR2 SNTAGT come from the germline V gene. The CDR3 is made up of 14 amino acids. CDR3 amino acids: CASSTRDSPEKLFF. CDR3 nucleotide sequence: TGTGCCAGCAGTACCCGGGACAGCCCGGAAAAACTGTTTTTT.

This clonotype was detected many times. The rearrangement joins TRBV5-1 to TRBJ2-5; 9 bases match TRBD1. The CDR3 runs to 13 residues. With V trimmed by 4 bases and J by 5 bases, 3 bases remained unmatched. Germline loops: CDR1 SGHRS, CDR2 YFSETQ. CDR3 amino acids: CASSTGGVETQYF. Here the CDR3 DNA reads TGCGCCAGCAGCACAGGGGGCGTGGAGACCCAGTACTTC. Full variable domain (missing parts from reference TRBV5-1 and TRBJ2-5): KAGVTQTPRYLIKTRGQQVTLSCSPISGHRSVSWYQQTPGQGLQFLFEYFSETQRNKGNFPGRFSGRQFSNSRSEMNVSTLELGDSALYLCASSTGGVETQYFGPGTRLLVL.

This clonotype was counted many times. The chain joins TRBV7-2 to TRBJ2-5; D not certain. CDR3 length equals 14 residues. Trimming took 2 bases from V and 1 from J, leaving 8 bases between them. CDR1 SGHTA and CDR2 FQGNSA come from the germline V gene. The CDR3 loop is CASSLFWGQETQYF. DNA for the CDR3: TGTGCCAGCAGCTTATTTTGGGGCCAAGAGACCCAGTACTTC.

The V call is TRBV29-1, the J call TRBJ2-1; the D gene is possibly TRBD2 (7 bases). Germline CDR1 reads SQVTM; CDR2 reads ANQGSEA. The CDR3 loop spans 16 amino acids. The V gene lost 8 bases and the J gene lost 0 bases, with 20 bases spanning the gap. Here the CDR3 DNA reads TGCAGCCTAGGAGGGGGAGGGGGGAACTCCTACAATGAGCAGTTCTTC. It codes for CSLGGGGGNSYNEQFF.

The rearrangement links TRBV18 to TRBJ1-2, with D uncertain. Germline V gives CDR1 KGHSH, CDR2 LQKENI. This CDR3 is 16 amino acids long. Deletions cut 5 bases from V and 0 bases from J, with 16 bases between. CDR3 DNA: TGTGCCAGCTCATCCTTCCGGGCGAATACTAACTATGGCTACACCTTC. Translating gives CASSSFRANTNYGYTF.

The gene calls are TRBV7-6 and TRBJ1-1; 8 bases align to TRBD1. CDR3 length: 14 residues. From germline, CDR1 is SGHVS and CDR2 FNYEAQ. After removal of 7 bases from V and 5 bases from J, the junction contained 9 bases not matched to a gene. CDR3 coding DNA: TGTGCCAGCAACATCCGACAGGGGAGTACTGAAGCTTTCTTT. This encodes CASNIRQGSTEAFF.

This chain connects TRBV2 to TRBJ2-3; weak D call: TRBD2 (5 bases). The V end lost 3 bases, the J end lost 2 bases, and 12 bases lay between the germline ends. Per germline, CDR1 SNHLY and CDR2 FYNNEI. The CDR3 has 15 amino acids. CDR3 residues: CASSDEQRLTDTQYF. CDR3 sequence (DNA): TGTGCCAGCAGTGATGAGCAGCGGCTCACAGATACGCAGTATTTT.

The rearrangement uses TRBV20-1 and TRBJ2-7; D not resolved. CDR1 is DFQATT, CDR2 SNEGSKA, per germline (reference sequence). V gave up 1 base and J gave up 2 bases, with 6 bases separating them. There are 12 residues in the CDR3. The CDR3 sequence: CSARAGTYEQYF. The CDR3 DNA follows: TGCAGTGCTAGAGCGGGTACCTACGAGCAGTACTTC.

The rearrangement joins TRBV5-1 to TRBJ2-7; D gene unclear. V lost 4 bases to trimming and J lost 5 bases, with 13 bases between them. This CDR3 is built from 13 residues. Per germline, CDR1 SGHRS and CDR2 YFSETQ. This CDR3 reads CASSTGLLNEQYF. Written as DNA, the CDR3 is TGCGCCAGCAGCACCGGCTTACTTAACGAGCAGTACTTC.

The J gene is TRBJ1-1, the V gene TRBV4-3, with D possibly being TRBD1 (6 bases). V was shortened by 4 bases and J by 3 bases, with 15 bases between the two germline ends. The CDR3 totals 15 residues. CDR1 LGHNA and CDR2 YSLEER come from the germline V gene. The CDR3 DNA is TGCGCCAGCAGCCCACGACAGGCGTGGGACACTGAAGCTTTCTTT. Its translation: CASSPRQAWDTEAFF.

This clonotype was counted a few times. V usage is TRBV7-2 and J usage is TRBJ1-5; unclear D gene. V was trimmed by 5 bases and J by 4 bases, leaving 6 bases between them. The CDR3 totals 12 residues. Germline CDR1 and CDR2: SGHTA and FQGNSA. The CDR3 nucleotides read TGTGCCAGCAGCCAAAGAAATCAGCCCCAGCATTTT. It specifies CASSQRNQPQHF.

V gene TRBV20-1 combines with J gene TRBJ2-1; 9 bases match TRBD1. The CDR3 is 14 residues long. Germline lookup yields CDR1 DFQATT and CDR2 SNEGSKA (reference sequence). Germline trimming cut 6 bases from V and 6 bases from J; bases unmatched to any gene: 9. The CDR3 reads CSANSGQGINEQFF. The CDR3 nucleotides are TGCAGTGCCAACTCGGGACAGGGTATCAATGAGCAGTTCTTC.

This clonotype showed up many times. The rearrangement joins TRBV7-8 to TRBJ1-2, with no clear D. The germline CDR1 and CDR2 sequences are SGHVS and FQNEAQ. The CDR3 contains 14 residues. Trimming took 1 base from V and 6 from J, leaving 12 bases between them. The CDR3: CASSLESRYNGYTF. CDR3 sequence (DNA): TGTGCCAGCAGCTTAGAGAGCCGGTATAATGGCTACACCTTC.

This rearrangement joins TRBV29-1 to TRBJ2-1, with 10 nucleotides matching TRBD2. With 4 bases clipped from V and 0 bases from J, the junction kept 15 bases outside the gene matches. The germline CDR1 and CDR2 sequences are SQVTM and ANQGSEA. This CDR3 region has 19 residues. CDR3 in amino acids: CSVGGAFSGGSSSYNEQFF. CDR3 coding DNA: TGCAGCGTTGGAGGAGCGTTTAGCGGGGGGTCGAGCTCCTACAATGAGCAGTTCTTC.

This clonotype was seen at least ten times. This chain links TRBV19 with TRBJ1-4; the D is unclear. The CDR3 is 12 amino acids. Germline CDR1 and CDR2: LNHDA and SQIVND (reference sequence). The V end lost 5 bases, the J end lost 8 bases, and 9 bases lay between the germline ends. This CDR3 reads CASSPEAEKLFF. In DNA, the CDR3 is TGTGCCAGTAGTCCCGAGGCCGAAAAACTGTTTTTT.

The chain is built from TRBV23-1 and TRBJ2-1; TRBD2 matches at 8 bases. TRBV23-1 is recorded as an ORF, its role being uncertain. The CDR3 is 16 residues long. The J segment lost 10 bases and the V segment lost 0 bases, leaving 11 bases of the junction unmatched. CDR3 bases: TGCGCCAGCAGTCAATCTAGTCTAACTAGCGGACGGGAGCAGTTCTTC. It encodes CASSQSSLTSGREQFF.

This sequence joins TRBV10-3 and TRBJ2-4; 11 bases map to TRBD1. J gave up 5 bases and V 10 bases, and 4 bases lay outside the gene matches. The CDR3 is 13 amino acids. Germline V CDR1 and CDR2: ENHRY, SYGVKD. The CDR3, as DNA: TGTGCCACCCTGGGACAGGGGGAAAACATTCAGTACTTC. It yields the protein CATLGQGENIQYF.

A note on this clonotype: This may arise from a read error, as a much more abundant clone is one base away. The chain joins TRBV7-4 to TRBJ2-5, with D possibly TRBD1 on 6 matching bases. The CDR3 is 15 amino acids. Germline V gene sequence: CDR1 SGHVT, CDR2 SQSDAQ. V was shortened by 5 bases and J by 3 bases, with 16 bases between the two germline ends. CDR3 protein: CASSPKQGSEETQYF. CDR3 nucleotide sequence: TGTGCCAGCAGCCCCAAACAGGGTAGTGAAGAGACCCAGTACTTC.

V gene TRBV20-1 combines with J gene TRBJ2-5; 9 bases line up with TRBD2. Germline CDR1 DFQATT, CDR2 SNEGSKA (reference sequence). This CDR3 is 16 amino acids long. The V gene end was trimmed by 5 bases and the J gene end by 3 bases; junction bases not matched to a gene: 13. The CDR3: CSAGGLAGGPEETQYF. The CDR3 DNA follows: TGCAGTGCTGGGGGCTTGGCGGGGGGGCCAGAAGAGACCCAGTACTTC.

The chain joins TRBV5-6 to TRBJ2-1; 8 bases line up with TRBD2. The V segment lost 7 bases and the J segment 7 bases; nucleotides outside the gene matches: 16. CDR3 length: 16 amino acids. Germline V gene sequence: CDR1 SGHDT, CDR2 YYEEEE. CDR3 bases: TGTGCCAGCGACCGAAAACCGGGAGGGCCGAGGAATGAGCAGTTCTTC. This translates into CASDRKPGGPRNEQFF.

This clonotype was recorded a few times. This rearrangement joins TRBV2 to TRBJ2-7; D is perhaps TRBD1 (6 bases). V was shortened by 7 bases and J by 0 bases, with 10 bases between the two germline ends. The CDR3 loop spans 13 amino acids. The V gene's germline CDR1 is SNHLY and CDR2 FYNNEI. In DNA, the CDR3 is TGTGCCAGCACCGGACAGCTCTCCTACGAGCAGTACTTC. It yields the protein CASTGQLSYEQYF.